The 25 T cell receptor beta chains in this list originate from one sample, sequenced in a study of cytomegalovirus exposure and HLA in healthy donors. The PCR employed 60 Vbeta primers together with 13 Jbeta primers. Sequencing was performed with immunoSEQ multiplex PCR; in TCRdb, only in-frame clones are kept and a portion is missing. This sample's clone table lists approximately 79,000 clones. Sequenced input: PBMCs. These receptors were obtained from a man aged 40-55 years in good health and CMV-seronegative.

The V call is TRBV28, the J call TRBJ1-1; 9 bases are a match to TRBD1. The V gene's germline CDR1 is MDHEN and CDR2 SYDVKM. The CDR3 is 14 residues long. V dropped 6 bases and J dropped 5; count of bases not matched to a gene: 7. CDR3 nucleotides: TGTGCCAGCAGCCCTACCGGGACAGGGACTGAAGCTTTCTTT. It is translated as CASSPTGTGTEAFF. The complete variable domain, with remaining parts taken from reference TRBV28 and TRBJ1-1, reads DVKVTQSSRYLVKRTGEKVFLECVQDMDHENMFWYRQDPGLGLRLIYFSYDVKMKEKGDIPEGYSVSREKKERFSLILESASTNQTSMYLCASSPTGTGTEAFFGQGTRLTVV.

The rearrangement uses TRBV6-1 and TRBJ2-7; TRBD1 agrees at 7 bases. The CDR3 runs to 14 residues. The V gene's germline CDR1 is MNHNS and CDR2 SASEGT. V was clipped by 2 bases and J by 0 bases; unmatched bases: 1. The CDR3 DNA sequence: TGTGCCAGCAGTGAATACAGGGGCTCCTACGAGCAGTACTTC. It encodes CASSEYRGSYEQYF.

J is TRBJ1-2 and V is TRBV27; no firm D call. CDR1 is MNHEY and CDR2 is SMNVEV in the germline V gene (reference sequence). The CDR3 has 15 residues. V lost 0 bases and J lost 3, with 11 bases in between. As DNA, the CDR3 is TGTGCCAGCAGTTTATCAGTGGACTCCCACTATGGCTACACCTTC. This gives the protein CASSLSVDSHYGYTF.

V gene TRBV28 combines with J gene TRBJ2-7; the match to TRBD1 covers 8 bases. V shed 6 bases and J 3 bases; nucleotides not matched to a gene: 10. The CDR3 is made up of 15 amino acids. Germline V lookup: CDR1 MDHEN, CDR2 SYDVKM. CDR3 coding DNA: TGTGCCAGCAGACCTCAGGGGGCAGGGGGCTACGAGCAGTACTTC. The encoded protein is CASRPQGAGGYEQYF.

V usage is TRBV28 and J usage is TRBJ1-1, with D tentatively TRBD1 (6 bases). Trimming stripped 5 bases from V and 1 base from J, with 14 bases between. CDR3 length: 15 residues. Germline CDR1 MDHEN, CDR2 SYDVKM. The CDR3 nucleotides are TGTGCCAGCAGTCCTTGGACAGTCCCGAACACTGAAGCTTTCTTT. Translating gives CASSPWTVPNTEAFF. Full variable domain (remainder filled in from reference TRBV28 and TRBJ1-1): DVKVTQSSRYLVKRTGEKVFLECVQDMDHENMFWYRQDPGLGLRLIYFSYDVKMKEKGDIPEGYSVSREKKERFSLILESASTNQTSMYLCASSPWTVPNTEAFFGQGTRLTVV.

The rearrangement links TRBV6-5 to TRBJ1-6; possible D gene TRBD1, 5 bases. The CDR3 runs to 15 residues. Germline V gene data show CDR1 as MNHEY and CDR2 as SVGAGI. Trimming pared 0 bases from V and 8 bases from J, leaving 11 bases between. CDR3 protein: CASSYSGGSDSPLHF. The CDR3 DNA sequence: TGTGCCAGCAGTTACTCGGGGGGGTCGGATTCACCCCTCCACTTT.

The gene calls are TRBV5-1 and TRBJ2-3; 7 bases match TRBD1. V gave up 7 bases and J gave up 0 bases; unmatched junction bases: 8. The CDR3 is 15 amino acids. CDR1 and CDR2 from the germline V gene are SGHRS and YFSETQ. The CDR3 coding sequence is TGCGCCAGCTCCTTAGACAGGGTGAGCACAGATACGCAGTATTTT. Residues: CASSLDRVSTDTQYF. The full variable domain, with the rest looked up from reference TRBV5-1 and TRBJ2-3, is KAGVTQTPRYLIKTRGQQVTLSCSPISGHRSVSWYQQTPGQGLQFLFEYFSETQRNKGNFPGRFSGRQFSNSRSEMNVSTLELGDSALYLCASSLDRVSTDTQYFGPGTRLTVL.

The CDR3 DNA follows: TGTGCCAGCAGCCCACTAGGCGGGATAGTAATTAATGAGCAGTTCTTC. Translating it yields CASSPLGGIVINEQFF. The rearrangement links TRBV11-2 to TRBJ2-1, with D tentatively TRBD2 (6 bases). V was trimmed by 5 bases and J by 7 bases, leaving 21 bases between them. The germline CDR1 and CDR2 sequences are SGHAT and FQNNGV. CDR3 length: 16 amino acids.

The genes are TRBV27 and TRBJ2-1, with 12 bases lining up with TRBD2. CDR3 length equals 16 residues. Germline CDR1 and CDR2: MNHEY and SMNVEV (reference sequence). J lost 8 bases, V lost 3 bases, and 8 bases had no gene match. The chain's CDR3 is CASSLVLAGGGHEQFF. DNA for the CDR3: TGTGCCAGCAGTTTGGTACTAGCGGGAGGAGGGCATGAGCAGTTCTTC.

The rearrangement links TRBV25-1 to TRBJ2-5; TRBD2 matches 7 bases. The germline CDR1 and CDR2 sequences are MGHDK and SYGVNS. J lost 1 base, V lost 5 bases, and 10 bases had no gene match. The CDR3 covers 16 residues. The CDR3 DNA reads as TGTGCCAGCAGTATGTCAGGGAGGGCGGTCCAAGAGACCCAGTACTTC. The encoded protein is CASSMSGRAVQETQYF.

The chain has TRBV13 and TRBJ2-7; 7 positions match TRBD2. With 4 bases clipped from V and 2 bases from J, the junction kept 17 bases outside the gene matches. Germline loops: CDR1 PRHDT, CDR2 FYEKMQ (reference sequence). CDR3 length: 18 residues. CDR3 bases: TGTGCCAGCAGCTCGATCAGGCCCTCCGGGACTAATACCTACGAGCAGTACTTC. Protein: CASSSIRPSGTNTYEQYF.

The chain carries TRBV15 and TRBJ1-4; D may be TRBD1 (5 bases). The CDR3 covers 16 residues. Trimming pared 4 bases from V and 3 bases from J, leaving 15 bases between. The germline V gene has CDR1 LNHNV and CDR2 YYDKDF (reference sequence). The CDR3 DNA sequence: TGTGCCACCAGCACCTACTCCGGGACTCCTAATGAAAAACTGTTTTTT. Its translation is CATSTYSGTPNEKLFF. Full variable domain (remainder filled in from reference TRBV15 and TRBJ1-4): DAMVIQNPRYQVTQFGKPVTLSCSQTLNHNVMYWYQQKSSQAPKLLFHYYDKDFNNEADTPDNFQSRRPNTSFCFLDIRSPGLGDTAMYLCATSTYSGTPNEKLFFGSGTQLSVL.

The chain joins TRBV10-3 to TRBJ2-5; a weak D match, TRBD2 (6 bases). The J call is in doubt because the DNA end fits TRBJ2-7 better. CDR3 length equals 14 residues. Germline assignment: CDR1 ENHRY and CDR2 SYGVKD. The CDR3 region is CAISYSGQTDEQYF. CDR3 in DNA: TGTGCCATCAGCTATAGCGGACAAACGGACGAGCAGTACTTC.

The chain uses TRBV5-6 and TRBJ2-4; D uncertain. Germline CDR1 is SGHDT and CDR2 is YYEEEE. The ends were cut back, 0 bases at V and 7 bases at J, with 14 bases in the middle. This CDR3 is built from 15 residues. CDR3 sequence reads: CASSLGFPVRNIQYF. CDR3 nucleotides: TGTGCCAGCAGCTTGGGATTCCCCGTGAGGAACATTCAGTACTTC.

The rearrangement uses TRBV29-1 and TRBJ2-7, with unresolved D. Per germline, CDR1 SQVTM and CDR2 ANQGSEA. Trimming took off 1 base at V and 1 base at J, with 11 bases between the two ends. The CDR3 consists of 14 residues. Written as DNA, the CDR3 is TGCAGCGTTGAAGGGCCGGGTGGGTCCTACGAGCAGTACTTC. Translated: CSVEGPGGSYEQYF.

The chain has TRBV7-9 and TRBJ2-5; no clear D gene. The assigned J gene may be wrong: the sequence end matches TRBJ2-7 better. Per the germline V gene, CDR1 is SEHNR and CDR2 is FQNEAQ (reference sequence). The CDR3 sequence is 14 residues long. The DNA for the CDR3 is TGTGCCAGCCTAAACACCGGTTTGGAGTACGAGCAGTACTTC. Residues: CASLNTGLEYEQYF.

CDR3 bases: TGTGCCAGCGTACTCATCAGGGGAGAAGGTGGCTACACCTTC. Translated, it gives CASVLIRGEGGYTF. V is TRBV6-1 and J is TRBJ1-2, with D perhaps TRBD1 (6 bases). Germline lookup yields CDR1 MNHNS and CDR2 SASEGT. The V end lost 8 bases, the J end lost 7 bases, and 20 bases lay between the germline ends. CDR3 size: 14 residues.

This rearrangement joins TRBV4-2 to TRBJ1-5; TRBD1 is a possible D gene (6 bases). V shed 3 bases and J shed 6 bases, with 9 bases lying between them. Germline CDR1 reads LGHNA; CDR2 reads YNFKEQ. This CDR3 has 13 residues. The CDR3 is CASSQDSGQPQHF. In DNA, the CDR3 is TGTGCCAGCAGCCAGGACAGTGGTCAGCCCCAGCATTTT.

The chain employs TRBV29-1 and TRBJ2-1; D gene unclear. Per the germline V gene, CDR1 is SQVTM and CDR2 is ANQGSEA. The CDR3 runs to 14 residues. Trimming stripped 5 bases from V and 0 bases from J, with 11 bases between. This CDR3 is CSVKVASSYNEQFF. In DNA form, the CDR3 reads TGCAGCGTTAAAGTGGCCAGCTCCTACAATGAGCAGTTCTTC.

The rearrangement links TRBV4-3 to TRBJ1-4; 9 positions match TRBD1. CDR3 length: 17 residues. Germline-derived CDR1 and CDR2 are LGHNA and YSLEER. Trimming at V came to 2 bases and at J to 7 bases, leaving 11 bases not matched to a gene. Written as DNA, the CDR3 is TGCGCCAGCAGCCAACGCCCACCACAGGGGGCTGGTGAAAAACTGTTTTTT. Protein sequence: CASSQRPPQGAGEKLFF.

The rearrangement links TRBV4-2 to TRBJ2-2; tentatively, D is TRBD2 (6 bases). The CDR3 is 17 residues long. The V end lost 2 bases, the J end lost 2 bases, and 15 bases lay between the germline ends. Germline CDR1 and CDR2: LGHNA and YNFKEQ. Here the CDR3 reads CASSQSGGGVNTGELFF. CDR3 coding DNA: TGTGCCAGCAGCCAATCCGGGGGAGGTGTTAACACCGGGGAGCTGTTTTTT.

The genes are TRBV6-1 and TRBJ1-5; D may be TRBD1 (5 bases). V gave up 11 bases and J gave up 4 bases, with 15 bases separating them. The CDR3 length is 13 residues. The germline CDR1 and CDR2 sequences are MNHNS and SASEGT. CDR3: CAAAREGNQPQHF. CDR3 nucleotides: TGTGCCGCGGCGCGGGAGGGGAATCAGCCCCAGCATTTT.

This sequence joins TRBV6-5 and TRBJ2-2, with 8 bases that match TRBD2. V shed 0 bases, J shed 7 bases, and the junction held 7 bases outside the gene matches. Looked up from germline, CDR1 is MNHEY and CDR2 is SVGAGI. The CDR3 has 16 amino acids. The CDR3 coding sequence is TGTGCCAGCAGTTACTCCCGGCTAGCGGGTATCGGGGAGCTGTTTTTT. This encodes CASSYSRLAGIGELFF.

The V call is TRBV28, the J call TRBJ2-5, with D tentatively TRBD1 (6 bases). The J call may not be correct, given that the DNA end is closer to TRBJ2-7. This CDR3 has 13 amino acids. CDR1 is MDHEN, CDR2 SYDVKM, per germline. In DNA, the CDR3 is TGTGCCAGCAGGCCACAGGGCCTCTACGAGCAGTACTTC. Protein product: CASRPQGLYEQYF.

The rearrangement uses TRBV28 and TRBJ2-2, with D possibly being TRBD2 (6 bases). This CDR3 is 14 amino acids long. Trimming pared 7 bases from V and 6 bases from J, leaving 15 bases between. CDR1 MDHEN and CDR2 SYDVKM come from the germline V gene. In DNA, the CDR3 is TGTGCCAGCATCTCTCCCGGCGGGGCCGGGGAGCTGTTTTTT. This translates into CASISPGGAGELFF.